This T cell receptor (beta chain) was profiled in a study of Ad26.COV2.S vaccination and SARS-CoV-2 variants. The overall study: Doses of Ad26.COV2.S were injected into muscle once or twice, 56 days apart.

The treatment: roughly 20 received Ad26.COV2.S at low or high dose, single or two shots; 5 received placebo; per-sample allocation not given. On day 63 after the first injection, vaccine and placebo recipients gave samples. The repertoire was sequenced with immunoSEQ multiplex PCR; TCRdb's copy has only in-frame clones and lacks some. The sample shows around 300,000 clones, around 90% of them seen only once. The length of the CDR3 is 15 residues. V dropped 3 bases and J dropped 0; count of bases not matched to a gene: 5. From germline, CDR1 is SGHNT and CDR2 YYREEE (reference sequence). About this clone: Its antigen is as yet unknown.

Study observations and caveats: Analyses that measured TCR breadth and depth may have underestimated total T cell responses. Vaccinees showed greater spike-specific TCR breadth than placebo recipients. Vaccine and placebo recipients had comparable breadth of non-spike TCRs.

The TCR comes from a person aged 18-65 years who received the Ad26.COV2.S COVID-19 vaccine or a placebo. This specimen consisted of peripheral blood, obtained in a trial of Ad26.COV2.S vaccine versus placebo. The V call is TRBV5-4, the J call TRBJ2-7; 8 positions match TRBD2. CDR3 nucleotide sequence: TGTGCCAGCAGCTCACTAGCGGACAGCTCCTACGAGCAGTACTTC. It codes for CASSSLADSSYEQYF.